The sequence of this T cell receptor beta chain was determined in a study of HIV-infected patients and healthy controls (dated 2014 in TCRdb). The study in broad terms: CD4 counts were modestly but significantly increased in 14 of 16 patients after three months of therapy, but they remained below normal ranges. The study tested whether deep TCR repertoire sequencing of HIV patients' small blood samples could capture immune perturbation and reconstitution. Overall T-cell lymphocytopenia was not observed in the patients, and no significant difference from controls was found in total CDR3 counts per chain. An undetectable viral load was attained by 11 of 16 patients by the second bleed and by all patients after a further year of therapy. No consistent shift in CD8 counts was seen during early therapy, whereas a slight rise was seen in the CD4:CD8 ratio. Overall study outcomes, separate from this receptor: Eight alpha and eight beta V genes showed significantly different mean usage between HIV-infected patients and controls. HIV-infected repertoires showed significantly elevated mean Gini indices relative to controls, which possibly reflects oligoclonality. Slight age and sex profile differences between the study cohorts did not explain the observed diversity differences. A major limit on how widely the findings apply, in the view of the authors, was that only sixteen HIV-infected individuals were processed. Healthy control repertoires showed roughly threefold more distinct CDR3s and higher Shannon diversity than untreated HIV+ repertoires. Treated samples represented only about three months of therapy, a duration arguably insufficient for detecting immune reconstitution in view of low adult thymic output. During therapy, HIV-associated CDR3s significantly decreased in frequency, while CMV-associated CDR3s did not change significantly, though most became more frequent. In the samples, alpha-beta chain pairing was left undetermined. MAIT cell alpha-chain CDR3s were found at high frequency in healthy controls but were severely depleted in HIV+ repertoires. The apparent post-therapy recovery of the Gini index in HIV-infected patients was not reproduced in size-matched repertoire data. The study did not determine donor HLA types. Using whole blood restricted sequencing depth and prevented separating the dynamics of distinct T-cell subpopulations. Differing numbers of distinct sequences in patients and controls hindered comparison, and size-matching assigned excessive weight to rare events in the HIV-infected data. Healthy controls shared more CDR3s between individuals than HIV+ patients, by Jaccard index and by count of highly shared sequences.

500 ng RNA was reverse transcribed with SuperScript III using primers against the alpha and beta constant regions. Alpha and beta chain libraries were generated separately via chain-specific third strand synthesis with multiplexing indices. The protocol used a single primer pair to amplify all rearrangements within a chain, which avoided primer bias, and attached molecular barcodes to each cDNA molecule. T4 RNA Ligase 1 joined purified cDNA to a 5' RACE adapter that carried a random hexamer and the SP2 sequencing primer site. With slow temperature ramps used to favor optimal annealing, second strand synthesis was primed from the SP2 site with Phusion polymerase. Each molecule's 12-nucleotide barcode consisted of two random hexamer sequences, both added before amplification and joined together. P5 and P7 adapter elements plus a second index were added in a short first PCR, which was followed by an approximately 23-cycle amplification PCR with P5s and P7 primers. The libraries went through approximately 25 PCR cycles in total, were quantified on a Qubit, were sized on a Bioanalyzer, and were diluted to around 4 nM. The normalized libraries were sequenced on an Illumina MiSeq using 2 x 250 paired-end kits. Into 9.5 to 10 ul Tris-Cl, the reverse transcription reactions were eluted following cleanup on MinElute columns. A 1:1 ratio of AMPure XP beads was used to clean the adapter ligations after they had run for 23 hours at 16 degrees C. The original pipeline was this. Demultiplexed FASTQ files were processed with a modified Decombinator by which V, J, insert and barcode information was output. Sequences that shared a barcode but differed from the dominant sequence were discarded as errors, and original cDNA molecules were estimated by counting barcodes clustered at Levenshtein distance 3. The R packages ineq, vegan, igraph and RCytoscape were used for downstream analyses, with IMGT nomenclature and CDR3 definitions applied. V gene usage was computed over distinct sequences, each TCR counted once to avoid skew from clonal expansion. Unique CDR3 amino acid sequences within a donor were connected in similarity networks whenever two sequences differed by a single Levenshtein edit. Published HIV-specific CDR3s (about 100 alpha, several hundred beta) and CMV-specific CDR3s (about 13 alpha, 200 to 300 beta) were assembled and queried against the repertoires. Lower sequence numbers were not the cause of the decreased diversity in patients, as random subsampling to size-matched repertoires showed. The public reads were quality trimmed at Q25 with fastp and then assembled into clones with MiXCR by TCRdb, keeping productive beta chains. Every CDR3 protein is listed once, alongside the most common genes and DNA of its rows. TCRdb's processing, not the study's, gives the V and J calls here. Counted in this sample were roughly 15,000 distinct CDR3 sequences; roughly an eighth of them appeared once. 35% to 45% of the sample is in the top ten clones.

The sample holds many counts of this clonotype. Its antigen remains undetermined. One base away there is no much larger clone; base qualities are not given. CDR1 MDHEN and CDR2 SYDVKM are derived from the germline V gene. Trimming accounts for 7 bases at V and 3 bases at J, while the number of junction bases matched to no gene is 9. From the cysteine up to the phenylalanine, the CDR3 has a length of 14 residues. The entry retains the CDR3 DNA only, 42 bases that are in frame from base 1. The study collected follow-up blood from HIV-infected patients roughly three months, about 14 weeks, after antiretroviral therapy began. Whole blood was used without cell fractionation, so all unsorted peripheral T cells were reflected in the repertoire. An approximately 2.3 ml sample of peripheral blood was drawn into Tempus tubes for RNA extraction. Treatment interruptions were among the grounds for excluding patients from enrollment, as were febrile or AIDS-related illness, tumors, hepatitis B or C coinfection, immunomodulatory therapy and recent vaccination. Residual genomic DNA was removed with the TURBO-DNase kit and globin mRNA was depleted with GLOBINclear.

The chain links TRBV28 with TRBJ2-7; the junction holds 7 bases that match TRBD2. This clonotype was obtained from an adult with HIV infection. The donor label of this sample is uncertain. Sequenced material: blood, taken during antiretroviral therapy. In nucleotides, the sequence is TGTGCCAGCAATCCCCCGGGGGGAAGCTACGAGCAGTACTTC. Its product reads: CASNPPGGSYEQYF.